This T cell receptor (beta chain) is drawn from a study of cytomegalovirus exposure and HLA in healthy donors. About the research overall: From donors who were HLA-typed, an early data release held about 85 million unique TCRs. Regarding the study as a whole: Most CMV-associated TCR beta chains were later found to appear HLA-restricted. Later on, an analysis tied 15,000 to 20,000 TCR beta sequences to HLA alleles at 0.05 false discovery rate.

PCR employed 60 Vbeta and 13 Jbeta primers. The data were produced by immunoSEQ multiplex PCR, yet TCRdb's version contains in-frame clones alone and is incomplete. The sample has some 65,000 clones, almost 80% seen once. Trimming removed 0 bases at V and 0 bases at J, with 12 bases between. The length of the CDR3 is 16 residues. Germline lookup yields CDR1 SGHRS and CDR2 YFSETQ. Concerning this clone itself: What it binds is unknown.

The sequence came from a girl aged 10 to 17 in good health and CMV-seropositive. What was sequenced was PBMCs. This sequence joins TRBV5-1 and TRBJ1-2; possibly TRBD1 for D (6 bases). In DNA, the CDR3 is TGCGCCAGCAGCTTGGACAGGGTACCATCTAACTATGGCTACACCTTC. Residues: CASSLDRVPSNYGYTF.